A single sample is the source of the 5 T cell receptor beta chains below, sequenced in a study of a mutant IDH1 vaccine in newly diagnosed glioma. Profiled with immunoSEQ multiplex PCR; TCRdb holds only in-frame clones, not every one. The table includes 30,000 to 40,000 clones, about 83% detected once. No antigen has been identified for these receptors. Indicated time point: week 11, during vaccination. Each dose delivered 300 ug of mutant IDH1 20-mer peptide subcutaneously with imiquimod. Here the sequenced sample was PBMCs, taken from a glioma patient whose treatment included an IDH1 peptide vaccine. Receptors originate from a man aged 40-55 years with glioma.

The genes are TRBV7-8 and TRBJ2-7, with 8 nucleotides matching TRBD2. V dropped 5 bases and J dropped 2; count of bases not matched to a gene: 5. CDR1 and CDR2 (germline): SGHVS, FQNEAQ. The CDR3 is 14 residues long. CDR3 sequence (DNA): TGTGCCAGCAGCGAGGGACTAGGGGCCTACGAGCAGTACTTC. Translation: CASSEGLGAYEQYF. Drawing the rest from reference TRBV7-8 and TRBJ2-7, the complete variable domain is GAGVSQSPRYKVAKRGQDVALRCDPISGHVSLFWYQQALGQGPEFLTYFQNEAQLDKSGLPSDRFFAERPEGSVSTLKIQRTQQEDSAVYLCASSEGLGAYEQYFGPGTRLTVT.

This clone came up a few times. The rearrangement joins TRBV7-9 to TRBJ2-1; D is unresolved. Germline values: CDR1 SEHNR, CDR2 FQNEAQ (reference sequence). This CDR3 comprises 15 residues. V shed 8 bases and J shed 3 bases, with 17 bases lying between them. As DNA, the CDR3 is TGTGCCAGCGACCCTGGGCCGGACGTCTACAATGAGCAGTTCTTC. Translated, it gives CASDPGPDVYNEQFF.

The chain links TRBV18 to TRBJ1-3; no firm D call. Trimming stripped 2 bases from V and 4 bases from J, with 6 bases between. CDR3 length: 13 amino acids. CDR1 and CDR2 (germline): KGHSH, LQKENI. The CDR3 DNA reads as TGTGCCAGCTCACCAGCTCCCGGAAACACCATATATTTT. This encodes CASSPAPGNTIYF.

The chain uses TRBV4-1 and TRBJ2-1; 8 nucleotides line up with TRBD2. The ends lost 3 bases at V and 0 bases at J; junction bases unmatched: 4. Germline V CDR1 and CDR2: MGHRA, YSYEKL. CDR3 size: 16 residues. As DNA, the CDR3 is TGCGCCAGCAGCCAGAAACTAGCGGCCTCCTACAATGAGCAGTTCTTC. Translated, it gives CASSQKLAASYNEQFF.

This rearrangement joins TRBV5-1 to TRBJ2-3; TRBD2 might be the D (6 bases). This CDR3 has 16 residues. V was clipped by 2 bases and J by 1 base, with 14 bases between them. CDR1 is SGHRS, CDR2 YFSETQ, per germline. The CDR3 is CASSFRSGVGTDTQYF. CDR3 bases: TGCGCCAGCAGCTTTCGATCGGGAGTCGGCACAGATACGCAGTATTTT.